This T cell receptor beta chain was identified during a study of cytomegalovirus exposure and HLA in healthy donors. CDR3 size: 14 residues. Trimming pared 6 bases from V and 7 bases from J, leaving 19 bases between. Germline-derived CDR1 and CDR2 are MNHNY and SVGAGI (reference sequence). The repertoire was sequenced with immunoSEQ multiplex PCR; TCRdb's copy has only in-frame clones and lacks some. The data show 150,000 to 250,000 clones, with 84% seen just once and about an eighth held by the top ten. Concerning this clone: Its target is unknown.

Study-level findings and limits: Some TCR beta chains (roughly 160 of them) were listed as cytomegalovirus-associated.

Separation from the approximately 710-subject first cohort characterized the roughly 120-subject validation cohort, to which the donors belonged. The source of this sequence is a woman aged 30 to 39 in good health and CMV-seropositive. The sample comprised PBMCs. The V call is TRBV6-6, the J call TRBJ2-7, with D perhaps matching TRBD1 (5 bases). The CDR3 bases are TGTGCCAGCAGGCCATATTTACAGGAGTGGGAGCAGTACTTC. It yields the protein CASRPYLQEWEQYF.